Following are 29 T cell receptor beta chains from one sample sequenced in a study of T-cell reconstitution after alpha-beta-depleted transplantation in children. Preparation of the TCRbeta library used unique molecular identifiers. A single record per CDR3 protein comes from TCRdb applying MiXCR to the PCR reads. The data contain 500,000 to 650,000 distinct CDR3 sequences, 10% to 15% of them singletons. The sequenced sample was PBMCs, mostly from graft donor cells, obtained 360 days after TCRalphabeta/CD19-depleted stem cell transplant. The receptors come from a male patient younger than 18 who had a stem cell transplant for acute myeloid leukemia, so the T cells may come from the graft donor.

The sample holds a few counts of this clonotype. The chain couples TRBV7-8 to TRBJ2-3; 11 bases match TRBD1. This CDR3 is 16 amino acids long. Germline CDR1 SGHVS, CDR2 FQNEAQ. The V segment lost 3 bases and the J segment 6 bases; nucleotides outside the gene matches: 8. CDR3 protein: CASSFFGQGAWDTQYF. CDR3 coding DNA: TGTGCCAGCAGCTTCTTCGGACAGGGGGCTTGGGATACGCAGTATTTT.

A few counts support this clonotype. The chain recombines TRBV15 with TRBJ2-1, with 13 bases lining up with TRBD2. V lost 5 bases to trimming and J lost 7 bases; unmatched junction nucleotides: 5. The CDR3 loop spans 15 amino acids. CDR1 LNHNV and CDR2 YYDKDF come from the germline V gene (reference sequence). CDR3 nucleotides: TGTGCCACCAGCGGCGGGACTAGCGGGATAAATGAGCAGTTCTTC. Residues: CATSGGTSGINEQFF. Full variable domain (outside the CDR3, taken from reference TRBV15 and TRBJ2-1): DAMVIQNPRYQVTQFGKPVTLSCSQTLNHNVMYWYQQKSSQAPKLLFHYYDKDFNNEADTPDNFQSRRPNTSFCFLDIRSPGLGDTAMYLCATSGGTSGINEQFFGPGTRLTVL.

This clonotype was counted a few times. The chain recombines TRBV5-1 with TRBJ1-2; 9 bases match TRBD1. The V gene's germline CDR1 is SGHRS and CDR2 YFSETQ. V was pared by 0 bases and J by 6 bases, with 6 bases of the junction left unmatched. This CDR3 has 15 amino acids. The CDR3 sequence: CASSLVGQGFDGYTF. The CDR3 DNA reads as TGCGCCAGCAGCTTGGTCGGACAGGGGTTCGATGGCTACACCTTC.

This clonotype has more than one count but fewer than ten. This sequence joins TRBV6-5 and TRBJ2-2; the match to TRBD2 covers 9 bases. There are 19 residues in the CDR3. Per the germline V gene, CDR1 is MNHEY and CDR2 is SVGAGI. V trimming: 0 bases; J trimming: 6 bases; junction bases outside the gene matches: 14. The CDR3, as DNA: TGTGCCAGCAGTTACTCTTGGGCGGGAGGGCTCAAACTTTCCGGGGAGCTGTTTTTT. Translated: CASSYSWAGGLKLSGELFF.

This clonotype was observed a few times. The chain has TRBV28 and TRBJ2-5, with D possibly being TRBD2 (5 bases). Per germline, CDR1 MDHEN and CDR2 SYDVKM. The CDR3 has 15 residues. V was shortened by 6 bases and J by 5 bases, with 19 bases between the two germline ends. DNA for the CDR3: TGTGCCAGCAGGGAGGAAAATCTATCTCTGGAGACCCAGTACTTC. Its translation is CASREENLSLETQYF.

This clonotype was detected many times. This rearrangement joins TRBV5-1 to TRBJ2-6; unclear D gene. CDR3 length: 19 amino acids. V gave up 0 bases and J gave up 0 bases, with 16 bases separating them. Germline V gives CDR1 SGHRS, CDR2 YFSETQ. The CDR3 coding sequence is TGCGCCAGCAGCTTGGTATTCAAAGTAGGATACTCTGGGGCCAACGTCCTGACTTTC. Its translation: CASSLVFKVGYSGANVLTF.

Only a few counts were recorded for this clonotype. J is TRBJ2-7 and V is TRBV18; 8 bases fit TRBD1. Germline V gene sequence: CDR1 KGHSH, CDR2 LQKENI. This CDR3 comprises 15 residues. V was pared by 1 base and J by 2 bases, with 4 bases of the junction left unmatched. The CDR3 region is CASSPQGQVAYEQYF. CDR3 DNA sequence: TGTGCCAGCTCACCACAGGGACAGGTCGCCTACGAGCAGTACTTC.

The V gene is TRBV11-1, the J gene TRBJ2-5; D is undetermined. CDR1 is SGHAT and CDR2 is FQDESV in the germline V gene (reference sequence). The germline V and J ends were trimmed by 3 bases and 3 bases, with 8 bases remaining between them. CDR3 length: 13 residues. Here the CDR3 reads CASSFGSKETQYF. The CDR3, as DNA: TGTGCCAGCAGCTTTGGCAGCAAAGAGACCCAGTACTTC.

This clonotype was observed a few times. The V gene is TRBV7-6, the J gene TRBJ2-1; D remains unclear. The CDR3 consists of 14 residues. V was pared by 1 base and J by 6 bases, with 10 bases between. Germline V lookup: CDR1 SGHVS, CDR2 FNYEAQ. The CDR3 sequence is CASSLEGGANEQFF. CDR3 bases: TGTGCCAGCAGCTTAGAAGGTGGAGCCAATGAGCAGTTCTTC.

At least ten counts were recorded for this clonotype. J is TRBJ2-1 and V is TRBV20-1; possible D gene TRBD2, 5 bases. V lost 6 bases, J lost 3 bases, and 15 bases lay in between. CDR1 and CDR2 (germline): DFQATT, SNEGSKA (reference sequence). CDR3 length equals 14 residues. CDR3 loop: CSASGSSGYNEQFF. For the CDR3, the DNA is TGCAGTGCGAGCGGCTCTTCCGGCTACAATGAGCAGTTCTTC.

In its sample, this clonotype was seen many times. The CDR3 DNA follows: TGTGCCAGCACCCACAGCTCTGGGGCCAACGTCCTGACTTTC. Its translation is CASTHSSGANVLTF. The J gene is TRBJ2-6, the V gene TRBV12-3 or TRBV12-4, with D uncertain. This CDR3 is 14 amino acids long. V was clipped by 7 bases and J by 0 bases, with 7 bases between them.

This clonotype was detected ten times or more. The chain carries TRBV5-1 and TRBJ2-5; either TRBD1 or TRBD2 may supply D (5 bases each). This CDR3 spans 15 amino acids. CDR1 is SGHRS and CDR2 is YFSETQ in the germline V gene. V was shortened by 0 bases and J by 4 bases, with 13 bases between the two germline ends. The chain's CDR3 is CASSLGDPIGETQYF. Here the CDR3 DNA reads TGCGCCAGCAGCTTGGGGGACCCAATTGGAGAGACCCAGTACTTC.

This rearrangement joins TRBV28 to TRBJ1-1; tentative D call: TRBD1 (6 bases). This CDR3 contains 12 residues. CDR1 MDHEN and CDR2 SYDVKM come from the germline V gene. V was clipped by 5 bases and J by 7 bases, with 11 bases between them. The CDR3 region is CASSRYRVEAFF. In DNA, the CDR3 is TGTGCCAGCAGTCGGTACAGGGTTGAAGCTTTCTTT.

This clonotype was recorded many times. CDR3 sequence reads: CASRRTERGRPQWSNNEQFF. In DNA, the CDR3 is TGCGCCAGCAGAAGAACTGAACGCGGGAGGCCCCAATGGAGTAACAATGAGCAGTTCTTC. This chain links TRBV10-2 with TRBJ2-1, with 8 nucleotides matching TRBD2. CDR1 WSHSY and CDR2 SAAADI come from the germline V gene. V lost 6 bases, J lost 5 bases, and 24 bases stayed unmatched. The CDR3 has 20 residues.

CDR3 sequence (DNA): TGCAGTGCTAGAAGGGGAGCCAAAAACATTCAGTACTTC. Translating gives CSARRGAKNIQYF. V and J are TRBV20-1 and TRBJ2-4; maybe TRBD1 (5 bases). V lost 2 bases and J 0 bases, leaving 5 bases between the germline ends. From germline, CDR1 is DFQATT and CDR2 SNEGSKA (reference sequence). CDR3 size: 13 residues.

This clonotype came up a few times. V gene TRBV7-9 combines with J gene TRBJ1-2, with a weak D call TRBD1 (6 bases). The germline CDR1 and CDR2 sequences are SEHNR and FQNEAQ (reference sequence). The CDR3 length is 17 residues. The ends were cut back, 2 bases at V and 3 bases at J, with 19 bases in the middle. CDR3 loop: CASSLIHSGGEDYGYTF. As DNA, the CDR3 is TGTGCCAGCAGCTTAATACATTCGGGGGGCGAAGACTATGGCTACACCTTC.

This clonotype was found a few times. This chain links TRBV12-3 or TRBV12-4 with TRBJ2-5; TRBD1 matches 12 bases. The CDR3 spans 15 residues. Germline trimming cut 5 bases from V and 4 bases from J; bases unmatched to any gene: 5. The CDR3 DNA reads TGTGCCAGCAGTCCCTGGGACAGGGGGCGAGAGACCCAGTACTTC. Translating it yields CASSPWDRGRETQYF.

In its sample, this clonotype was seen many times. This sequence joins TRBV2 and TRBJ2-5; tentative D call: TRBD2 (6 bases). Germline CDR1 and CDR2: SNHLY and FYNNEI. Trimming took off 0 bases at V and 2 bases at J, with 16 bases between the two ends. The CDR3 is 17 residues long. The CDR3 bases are TGTGCCAGCAGTGAAGCGTGGAGGGGTACGCTACAAGAGACCCAGTACTTC. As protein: CASSEAWRGTLQETQYF.

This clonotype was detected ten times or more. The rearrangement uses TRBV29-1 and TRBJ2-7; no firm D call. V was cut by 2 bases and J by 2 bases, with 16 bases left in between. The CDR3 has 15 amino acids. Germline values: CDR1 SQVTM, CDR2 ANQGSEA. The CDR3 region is CSVEMGISGAYEQYF. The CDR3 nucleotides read TGCAGCGTTGAAATGGGGATTAGTGGAGCCTACGAGCAGTACTTC.

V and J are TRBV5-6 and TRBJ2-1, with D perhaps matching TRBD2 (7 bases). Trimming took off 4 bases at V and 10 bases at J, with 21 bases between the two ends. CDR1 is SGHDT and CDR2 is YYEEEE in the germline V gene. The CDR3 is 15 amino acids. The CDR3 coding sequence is TGTGCCAGCAGCCGGGGGGCCCTAGCCGCCCAAGAGCAGTTCTTC. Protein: CASSRGALAAQEQFF.

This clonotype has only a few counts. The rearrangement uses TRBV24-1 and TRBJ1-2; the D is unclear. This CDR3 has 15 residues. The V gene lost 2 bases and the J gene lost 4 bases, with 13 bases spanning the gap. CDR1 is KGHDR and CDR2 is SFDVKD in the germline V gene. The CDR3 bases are TGTGCCACCAGTGATTCCTCCGGGGAGCCCTATGGCTACACCTTC. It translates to CATSDSSGEPYGYTF.

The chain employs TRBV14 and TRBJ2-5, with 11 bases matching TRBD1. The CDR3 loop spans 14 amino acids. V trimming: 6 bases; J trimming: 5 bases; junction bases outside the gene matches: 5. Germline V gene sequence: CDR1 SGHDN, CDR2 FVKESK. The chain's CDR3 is CASRRTGGKETQYF. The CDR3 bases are TGTGCCAGCAGGCGGACAGGGGGCAAGGAGACCCAGTACTTC.

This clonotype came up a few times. CDR3 nucleotides: TGCAGTGGACTAGCGGGGGACCCTAGCACAGATACGCAGTATTTT. Translation: CSGLAGDPSTDTQYF. The chain recombines TRBV20-1 with TRBJ2-3; 12 bases are a match to TRBD2. The ends lost 7 bases at V and 0 bases at J; junction bases unmatched: 5. Germline assignment: CDR1 DFQATT and CDR2 SNEGSKA (reference sequence). The CDR3 runs to 15 residues.

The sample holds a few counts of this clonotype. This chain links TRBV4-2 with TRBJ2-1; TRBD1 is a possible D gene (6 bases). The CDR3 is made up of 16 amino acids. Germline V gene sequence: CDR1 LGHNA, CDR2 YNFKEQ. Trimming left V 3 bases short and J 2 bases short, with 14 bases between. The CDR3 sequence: CASSQIAGVTYNEQFF. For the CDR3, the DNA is TGTGCCAGCAGCCAGATCGCAGGGGTTACCTACAATGAGCAGTTCTTC.

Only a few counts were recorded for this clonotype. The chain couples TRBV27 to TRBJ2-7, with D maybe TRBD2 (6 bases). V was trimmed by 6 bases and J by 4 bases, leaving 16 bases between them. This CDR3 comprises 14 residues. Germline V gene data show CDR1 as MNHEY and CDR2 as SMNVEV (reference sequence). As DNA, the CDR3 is TGTGCCAGCAGGCCCAGTAGACTAGAGTACGAGCAGTACTTC. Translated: CASRPSRLEYEQYF.

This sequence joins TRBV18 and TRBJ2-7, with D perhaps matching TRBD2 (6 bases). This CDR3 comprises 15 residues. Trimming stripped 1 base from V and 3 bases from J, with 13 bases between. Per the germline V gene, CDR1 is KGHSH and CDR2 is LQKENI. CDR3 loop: CASSPQGLLSYEQYF. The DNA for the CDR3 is TGTGCCAGCTCACCACAGGGACTTCTCAGCTACGAGCAGTACTTC. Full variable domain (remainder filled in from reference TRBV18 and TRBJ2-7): NAGVMQNPRHLVRRRGQEARLRCSPMKGHSHVYWYRQLPEEGLKFMVYLQKENIIDESGMPKERFSAEFPKEGPSILRIQQVVRGDSAAYFCASSPQGLLSYEQYFGPGTRLTVT.

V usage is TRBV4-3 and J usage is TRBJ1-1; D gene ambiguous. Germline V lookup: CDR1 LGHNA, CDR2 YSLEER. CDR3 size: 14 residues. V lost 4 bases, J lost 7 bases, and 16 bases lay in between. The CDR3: CASSRRGDIIEAFF. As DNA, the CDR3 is TGCGCCAGCAGCCGACGTGGGGATATTATTGAAGCTTTCTTT.

The CDR3: CASSLAGTETEKLFF. The CDR3 nucleotides are TGTGCCAGCAGCTTAGCCGGGACGGAAACTGAAAAACTGTTTTTT. The chain has TRBV7-2 and TRBJ1-4; a weak D match, TRBD1 (5 bases). The CDR3 sequence is 15 residues long. Trimming left V 0 bases short and J 7 bases short, with 12 bases between. From germline, CDR1 is SGHTA and CDR2 FQGNSA.

This CDR3 is CSASRAEVTDTQYF. The CDR3 coding sequence is TGCAGTGCTAGTCGAGCGGAAGTCACAGATACGCAGTATTTT. V is TRBV20-1 and J is TRBJ2-3; the D gene is possibly TRBD2 (5 bases). CDR3 length equals 14 residues. Germline loops: CDR1 DFQATT, CDR2 SNEGSKA (reference sequence). Trimming removed 3 bases at V and 2 bases at J, with 12 bases between.